These 28 T cell receptor beta chains were all obtained from the same sample, sequenced in a study of blood T cell repertoires in COVID-19 (dated by TCRdb to about 2020). To prepare the library, the immunoSEQ multiplex PCR assay was applied. Imported from immuneACCESS, the table was reduced by TCRdb to in-frame sequences with V and J called. These copies leave out some clones; in studies compared against another copy, an unresolved V gene accounts for under half, and the cause of the remainder is not known. The sample includes approximately 150,000 clones, with approximately 84% observed a single time. The ten most abundant clones make up roughly 2% of the sample. Sequencing input: peripheral blood. Every receptor here comes from a man between 70 and 80 years old with acute or convalescent COVID-19.

The chain carries TRBV7-6 and TRBJ2-5; TRBD1 agrees at 7 bases. V lost 5 bases to trimming and J lost 1 base; unmatched junction nucleotides: 7. CDR3 size: 15 residues. The V gene's germline CDR1 is SGHVS and CDR2 FNYEAQ. The CDR3 DNA sequence: TGTGCCAGCAGCGCGAGACAGGGCCCCCAAGAGACCCAGTACTTC. Its translation: CASSARQGPQETQYF.

V and J are TRBV5-6 and TRBJ2-7; 12 bases align to TRBD2. This CDR3 is built from 16 residues. The germline V gene encodes CDR1 SGHDT and CDR2 YYEEEE. V was clipped by 3 bases and J by 4 bases; unmatched bases: 8. DNA of the CDR3: TGTGCCAGCAGCTCCGGCCGTCTAGCGGGAGGGTACGAGCAGTACTTC. Protein sequence: CASSSGRLAGGYEQYF.

V usage is TRBV7-9 and J usage is TRBJ2-1; 11 bases map to TRBD2. Germline values: CDR1 SEHNR, CDR2 FQNEAQ (reference sequence). V trimming: 5 bases; J trimming: 2 bases; junction bases outside the gene matches: 11. There are 18 residues in the CDR3. The CDR3 DNA is TGTGCCAGCAGCCTGACTAGCGGGAACCATCCCGCCTACAATGAGCAGTTCTTC. Translated, it gives CASSLTSGNHPAYNEQFF. The full variable domain, in which reference TRBV7-9 and TRBJ2-1 provide the parts outside the CDR3, is DTGVSQNPRHKITKRGQNVTFRCDPISEHNRLYWYRQTLGQGPEFLTYFQNEAQLEKSRLLSDRFSAERPKGSFSTLEIQRTEQGDSAMYLCASSLTSGNHPAYNEQFFGPGTRLTVL.

The rearrangement links TRBV5-1 to TRBJ1-6; TRBD1 matches 8 bases. The CDR3 has 16 amino acids. Germline values: CDR1 SGHRS, CDR2 YFSETQ. J was trimmed by 2 bases and V by 1 base; bases with no gene match: 2. The CDR3 is CASSLQGATYNSPLHF. DNA for the CDR3: TGCGCCAGCAGCTTGCAGGGGGCGACCTATAATTCACCCCTCCACTTT.

This clone appeared once. This chain joins TRBV30 and TRBJ1-5; 7 bases map to TRBD1. The CDR3 has 15 residues. The germline V gene encodes CDR1 GTSNPN and CDR2 SVGIG (reference sequence). The V gene end was trimmed by 0 bases and the J gene end by 4 bases; junction bases not matched to a gene: 6. CDR3 protein: CAWSVMATGNQPQHF. CDR3 sequence (DNA): TGTGCCTGGAGTGTTATGGCGACAGGGAATCAGCCCCAGCATTTT.

V gene TRBV5-1 combines with J gene TRBJ2-3; TRBD1 is a possible D gene (6 bases). The CDR3 is 16 residues long. CDR1 SGHRS and CDR2 YFSETQ come from the germline V gene. The V end was cut by 4 bases, the J end by 1 base, with 16 bases between. For the CDR3, the DNA is TGCGCCAGCAGCATACAGGGTGTTATAGGCACAGATACGCAGTATTTT. It is translated as CASSIQGVIGTDTQYF.

This rearrangement joins TRBV6-5 to TRBJ2-3; 11 nucleotides agree with TRBD2. The CDR3 has 14 residues. The trim removed 6 bases at V and 5 bases at J, leaving 4 bases unmatched. Germline CDR1 and CDR2: MNHEY and SVGAGI. The CDR3 is CASSPGLAGDTQYF. DNA of the CDR3: TGTGCCAGCAGCCCCGGACTAGCGGGAGATACGCAGTATTTT.

V is TRBV6-6 and J is TRBJ1-1, with D maybe TRBD1 (5 bases). Germline CDR1 MNHNY, CDR2 SVGAGI (reference sequence). This CDR3 region has 15 residues. The ends were cut back, 2 bases at V and 5 bases at J, with 15 bases in the middle. CDR3 protein: CASSYPGGDGTEAFF. CDR3 coding DNA: TGTGCCAGCAGTTACCCGGGGGGGGATGGAACTGAAGCTTTCTTT.

This clone was recorded only once. This rearrangement joins TRBV5-6 to TRBJ2-7; 7 bases line up with TRBD1. CDR1 and CDR2 (germline): SGHDT, YYEEEE. With 2 bases clipped from V and 3 bases from J, the junction kept 8 bases outside the gene matches. CDR3 length equals 15 residues. This chain's CDR3 is CASSLSPRDSYEQYF. The CDR3 DNA reads as TGTGCCAGCAGCTTATCCCCACGGGACAGCTACGAGCAGTACTTC.

V is TRBV2 and J is TRBJ1-2; 8 bases align to TRBD1. This CDR3 comprises 13 residues. Germline loops: CDR1 SNHLY, CDR2 FYNNEI. J was trimmed by 3 bases and V by 6 bases; bases with no gene match: 3. The CDR3 loop is CASSQGQDYGYTF. CDR3 nucleotides: TGTGCCAGCAGCCAGGGACAGGACTATGGCTACACCTTC.

The rearrangement uses TRBV3-1 (or the pseudogene TRBV3-2) and TRBJ1-2; 8 positions agree with TRBD1. The length of the CDR3 is 16 residues. The V gene's germline CDR1 is LGHDT and CDR2 YNNKEL (reference sequence). The junction had 8 bases not matched to a gene; V was cut back by 1 base and J by 4 bases. The chain's CDR3 is CASSQGGQGFFYGYTF. In DNA form, the CDR3 reads TGTGCCAGCAGCCAAGGCGGACAGGGATTTTTCTATGGCTACACCTTC.

This rearrangement joins TRBV14 to TRBJ2-5; TRBD2 aligns across 8 bases. J was trimmed by 7 bases and V by 4 bases; bases with no gene match: 8. The CDR3 runs to 14 residues. Germline V gene sequence: CDR1 SGHDN, CDR2 FVKESK. The CDR3 sequence: CASSPSGRRGTQYF. DNA of the CDR3: TGTGCCAGCAGCCCTAGCGGGCGGCGTGGGACCCAGTACTTC.

The rearrangement joins TRBV5-4 to TRBJ2-1; 7 bases line up with TRBD2. Germline CDR1 and CDR2: SGHNT and YYREEE (reference sequence). CDR3 length: 16 residues. V shed 0 bases, J shed 7 bases, and the junction held 10 bases outside the gene matches. This CDR3 reads CASSLDLAGEFNEQFF. DNA of the CDR3: TGTGCCAGCAGCTTGGATTTGGCGGGAGAGTTTAATGAGCAGTTCTTC.

A note on this clone: Distinct nucleotide sequences in the sample also encode this CDR3. The chain joins TRBV18 to TRBJ1-5; possible D gene TRBD1, 5 bases. The length of the CDR3 is 14 residues. The germline V gene encodes CDR1 KGHSH and CDR2 LQKENI. The V end was cut by 2 bases, the J end by 2 bases, with 7 bases between. The CDR3 reads CASSPGGGNQPQHF. CDR3 bases: TGTGCCAGCTCACCAGGGGGGGGCAATCAGCCCCAGCATTTT.

V usage is TRBV25-1 and J usage is TRBJ1-1, with 8 bases identical to TRBD1. This CDR3 has 16 residues. V shed 8 bases, J shed 3 bases, and the junction held 14 bases outside the gene matches. Per the germline V gene, CDR1 is MGHDK and CDR2 is SYGVNS. The CDR3 sequence is CASEDRGSPWDTEAFF. The CDR3, as DNA: TGTGCCAGCGAAGACAGGGGATCGCCCTGGGACACTGAAGCTTTCTTT.

The gene calls are TRBV6-1 and TRBJ1-5; D is uncertain. From germline, CDR1 is MNHNS and CDR2 SASEGT. V lost 2 bases, J lost 7 bases, and 9 bases lay in between. This CDR3 spans 13 amino acids. CDR3 DNA sequence: TGTGCCAGCAGTGAACCTCCTACCCAGCCCCAGCATTTT. Translated: CASSEPPTQPQHF.

The genes are TRBV29-1 and TRBJ1-5; D may be TRBD1 (5 bases). CDR1 and CDR2 from the germline V gene are SQVTM and ANQGSEA. Deletions cut 7 bases from V and 1 base from J, with 17 bases between. The CDR3 runs 15 residues. This CDR3 reads CSAVVRQGSNQPQHF. The CDR3 nucleotides read TGCAGCGCCGTCGTAAGGCAGGGCAGCAATCAGCCCCAGCATTTT.

The rearrangement uses TRBV2 and TRBJ1-1; D is unclear. V lost 6 bases, J lost 0 bases, and 14 bases lay in between. The CDR3 is made up of 15 amino acids. Germline V gene lookup returns CDR1 SNHLY and CDR2 FYNNEI. The CDR3, as DNA: TGTGCCAGCAGCCCCGAGGGTTTGATGAACACTGAAGCTTTCTTT. This encodes CASSPEGLMNTEAFF. Drawing the rest from reference TRBV2 and TRBJ1-1, the complete variable domain is EPEVTQTPSHQVTQMGQEVILRCVPISNHLYFYWYRQILGQKVEFLVSFYNNEISEKSEIFDDQFSVERPDGSNFTLKIRSTKLEDSAMYFCASSPEGLMNTEAFFGQGTRLTVV.

This clone showed up just once. The chain recombines TRBV10-3 with TRBJ2-7; 7 bases fit TRBD2. This CDR3 spans 13 amino acids. Germline CDR1 is ENHRY and CDR2 is SYGVKD. J was trimmed by 6 bases and V by 4 bases; bases with no gene match: 6. Here the CDR3 reads CAISVAGFGEQYF. The DNA of the CDR3 is TGTGCCATCAGTGTAGCGGGCTTTGGCGAGCAGTACTTC.

The V and J genes are TRBV20-1 and TRBJ2-3; D is unclear. This CDR3 comprises 11 residues. The ends were cut back, 6 bases at V and 7 bases at J, with 11 bases in the middle. From germline, CDR1 is DFQATT and CDR2 SNEGSKA (reference sequence). In DNA, the CDR3 is TGCAGTGCCCCGTATTTTAATACGCAGTATTTT. As protein: CSAPYFNTQYF.

The chain combines TRBV15 with TRBJ2-5; D perhaps matches TRBD1 (7 bases). The CDR3 loop spans 16 amino acids. The germline V and J ends were trimmed by 3 bases and 4 bases, with 18 bases remaining between them. CDR1 LNHNV and CDR2 YYDKDF come from the germline V gene (reference sequence). The CDR3 reads CATSSTKGAGGETQYF. Here the CDR3 DNA reads TGTGCCACCAGCAGTACCAAGGGGGCCGGGGGAGAGACCCAGTACTTC.

V gene TRBV18 combines with J gene TRBJ1-2, with 7 bases aligning to TRBD1. V shed 6 bases and J 4 bases; nucleotides not matched to a gene: 11. The germline V gene encodes CDR1 KGHSH and CDR2 LQKENI. The CDR3 sequence is 15 residues long. Here the CDR3 reads CASSLTGSGSYGYTF. The DNA of the CDR3 is TGTGCCAGCTCCCTGACAGGGAGCGGTAGCTATGGCTACACCTTC.

The chain has TRBV2 and TRBJ1-1; the D gene is possibly TRBD1 (6 bases). CDR3 size: 16 residues. Germline V CDR1 and CDR2: SNHLY, FYNNEI. V was clipped by 2 bases and J by 3 bases, with 16 bases between them. The CDR3 DNA reads TGTGCCAGCAGTGAATATCGCAGGGGAGGGGACACTGAAGCTTTCTTT. Its translation is CASSEYRRGGDTEAFF.

This chain links TRBV7-9 with TRBJ1-1; unclear D gene. Per germline, CDR1 SEHNR and CDR2 FQNEAQ (reference sequence). This CDR3 is built from 13 residues. Deletions cut 3 bases from V and 7 bases from J, with 12 bases between. The chain's CDR3 is CASSFAGLDEAFF. CDR3 coding DNA: TGTGCCAGCAGCTTCGCGGGGTTGGATGAAGCTTTCTTT.

The chain carries TRBV9 and TRBJ1-2, with 9 bases lining up with TRBD1. The CDR3 covers 14 residues. Germline V lookup: CDR1 SGDLS, CDR2 YYNGEE. Germline trimming cut 3 bases from V and 9 bases from J; bases unmatched to any gene: 9. In DNA, the CDR3 is TGTGCCAGCAGCGAGGTCGACAGGGGGGTACGCTACACCTTC. Translation gives CASSEVDRGVRYTF.

The rearrangement links TRBV5-1 to TRBJ2-1, with 9 bases lining up with TRBD1. CDR1 and CDR2 (germline): SGHRS, YFSETQ. J lost 1 base, V lost 4 bases, and 3 bases had no gene match. The CDR3 loop spans 15 amino acids. CDR3 amino acids: CASSRGQGSYNEQFF. The CDR3 DNA is TGCGCCAGCAGCCGTGGACAGGGGTCCTACAATGAGCAGTTCTTC.

Details on this clone: The same CDR3 also results from other DNA sequences found in this sample. The rearrangement uses TRBV5-1 and TRBJ2-3; the D is unclear. Trimming stripped 2 bases from V and 0 bases from J, with 7 bases between. The V gene's germline CDR1 is SGHRS and CDR2 YFSETQ. The CDR3 consists of 14 residues. DNA for the CDR3: TGCGCCAGCAGCTTATTGGCTAGCACAGATACGCAGTATTTT. This encodes CASSLLASTDTQYF.

The V and J genes are TRBV29-1 and TRBJ1-2; no clear D gene. V shed 4 bases and J shed 4 bases, with 10 bases lying between them. CDR1 and CDR2 from the germline V gene are SQVTM and ANQGSEA. This CDR3 is 12 amino acids long. The CDR3 region is CSVVLRGYGYTF. The CDR3 DNA reads TGCAGCGTTGTGTTGCGGGGCTATGGCTACACCTTC.